This TCR beta chain emerged from a study of long-term antiretroviral therapy in people with HIV (dated by TCRdb to 2022 to 2024). Broadly, across the study: Collection of the earliest samples took place about a decade ahead of the 2015 WHO recommendation for immediate ART, at a time when ART was typically delayed until CD4 counts fell. A total of roughly 200 cryopreserved PBMC samples came from a few dozen adults with confirmed HIV infection and were collected serially over a mean of roughly 6 years (range 1-12). This retrospective serial study examined whether starting ART and sustained HIV suppression were associated with changes in the composition and diversity of the TRB repertoire in peripheral blood. No cross-contamination during QIAcube processing was seen in test extractions of a monoclonal T-cell line run alongside around 31 polyclonal samples. Among the 25 to 30 participants with HIV, fewer than twelve were female.

In this sample, this clone turned up a few times. Its recognized antigen is unknown. No per-base quality is available; no much larger clone lies one base away. Broad study findings and their caveats: A significant increase in TRB diversity was found to be associated with ART initiation, although TRB diversity was observed to remain significantly below that of transplant donor controls even after long-term ART. The samples span the years 2004 to 2017, and the ART regimens used may be less effective than current regimens. Inferences about post-ART repertoire changes are limited because no data were available on ART adherence, viral resistance or therapy changes. Because PBMC availability was limited, only the TCR beta chain was sequenced, with no alpha chain pairing. Because cell numbers in pre-ART samples were limited, unsorted PBMC were profiled instead of sorted CD4+ and CD8+ T cells. Expanded TRB clones identified before ART initiation dominated the repertoire at all time points, although this dominance fluctuated and declined in many PLHIV after ART. Compared with controls, HIV repertoires had narrower CDR3 length ranges, and the network structure pointed to an antigen-experienced repertoire that shifted only slightly toward naive after ART.

Inclusion was restricted to participants for whom at least one PBMC sample before ART initiation and at least two post-ART samples were available. Treatment was received in the United States of America by all participants with HIV. Before DNA extraction, cryopreserved samples of roughly 1-10 million PBMC were thawed and washed. At the time of the earliest PBMC sample, participants with HIV were aged between roughly 20 and 55 years. Each participant contributed PBMC samples from 1-4 timepoints before ART initiation and 2-8 timepoints after ART initiation, with a median of 7 samples. Serial HIV viral load, CD4+ T-cell count, ART history and demographic data were obtained for every participant. Genomic DNA was extracted from unsorted PBMC with a Qiagen kit on a QIAcube, processed in batches of 12 samples. Spanning cysteine to phenylalanine, the CDR3 consists of 14 amino acids. Only the CDR3 part of the read is kept: 42 bases, read in frame from the first base. V and J are trimmed by 2 bases and 4 bases, and the gene matches miss 7 bases of the junction. From the germline V gene (reference sequence), CDR1 is GTSNPN and CDR2 is SVGIG.

The immunoSEQ hsTCRB v3.0 assay was used at survey level resolution for TRB variable region sequencing. The targeted TRB sequencing depth was about 40,000-55,000 T-cell genomes per sample. An Illumina MiSeq with a v3 150-cycle kit was used to sequence the pooled TRB libraries. The paper's processing steps were these. Repertoire analysis was run in R within a reproducible Nextflow workflow that covered QC, data transformation and analysis. LymphoSeq2, an R package for exploring AIRR-Seq data, was used to implement custom analyses. A few samples that produced fewer than 5000 total TRB sequences were removed, so 200 or so HIV repertoires were analyzed. Of the roughly 180 retained HIV repertoires, almost 60 were collected before and around 130 after ART initiation. Repertoires were downsampled to 5000 TRB nucleotide sequences, with summary statistics averaged over 100 downsampling iterations. TRB sequences were retained for analysis only if CDR3 regions of at least seven amino acids were present. Diversity was measured with a Shannon entropy-derived clonality score and the Gini coefficient. Repertoire networks linked the top 5000 CDR3 amino acid sequences whenever two sequences differed by an edit distance of one. For TRB CDR3 amino acid sequences, GLIPH2 was used to predict antigen specificity groups and MHC restriction. To flag known CMV, EBV, HIV or tissue antigen associations, CDR3 amino acid sequences were matched against VDJdb and McPAS-TCR. Pre-ART, post-ART and control groups were compared with Wilcoxon signed-rank tests and Holm-Bonferroni correction. TCRdb stores this immuneACCESS table with in-frame sequences only. Part of the clones is absent; in the studies checked, under half of the shortfall reflects unresolved V genes, and no reason is known for the rest. The DNA was the basis for D and trimming; V, J and clone size are from that table. The sample yields 15,000 or so clones; 75% to 85% were counted once. 8% of the sample goes to the ten largest clones.

The source is a young man with HIV. Specimen: unsorted PBMCs, collected at the start of antiretroviral therapy. The chain joins TRBV30 to TRBJ1-1; 7 central nucleotides agree with TRBD1. CDR3 sequence: CAWSSGQTITEAFF. In nucleotide form, the sequence is TGTGCCTGGAGTTCGGGACAGACGATCACTGAAGCTTTCTTT.